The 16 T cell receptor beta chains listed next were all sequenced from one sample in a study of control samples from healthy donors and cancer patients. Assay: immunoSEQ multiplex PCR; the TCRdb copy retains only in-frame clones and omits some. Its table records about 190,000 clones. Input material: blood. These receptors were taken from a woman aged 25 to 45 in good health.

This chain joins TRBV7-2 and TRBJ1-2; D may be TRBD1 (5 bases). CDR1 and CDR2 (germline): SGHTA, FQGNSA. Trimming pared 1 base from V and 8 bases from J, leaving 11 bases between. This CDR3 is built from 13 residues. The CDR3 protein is CASSLGGAWGYTF. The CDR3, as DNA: TGTGCCAGCAGCTTAGGTGGGGCATGGGGCTACACCTTC.

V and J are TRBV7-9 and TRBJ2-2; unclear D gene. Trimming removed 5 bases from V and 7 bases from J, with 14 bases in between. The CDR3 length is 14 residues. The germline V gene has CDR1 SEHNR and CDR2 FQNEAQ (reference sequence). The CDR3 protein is CASSGQRIGGELFF. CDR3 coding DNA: TGTGCCAGCAGCGGCCAGAGAATAGGCGGGGAGCTGTTTTTT.

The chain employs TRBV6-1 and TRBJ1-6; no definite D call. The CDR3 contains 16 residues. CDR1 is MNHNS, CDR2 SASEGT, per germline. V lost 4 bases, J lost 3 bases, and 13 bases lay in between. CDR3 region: CASSVVQLYYNSPLHF. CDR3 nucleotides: TGTGCCAGCAGTGTTGTTCAGCTCTACTATAATTCACCCCTCCACTTT.

The DNA for the CDR3 is TGTGCCACCAGACCACCGGTGAACACTGAAGCTTTCTTT. Protein: CATRPPVNTEAFF. The V call is TRBV28, the J call TRBJ1-1; no reliable D call. V gave up 10 bases and J gave up 0 bases, with 12 bases separating them. The germline V gene has CDR1 MDHEN and CDR2 SYDVKM. The CDR3 has 13 amino acids.

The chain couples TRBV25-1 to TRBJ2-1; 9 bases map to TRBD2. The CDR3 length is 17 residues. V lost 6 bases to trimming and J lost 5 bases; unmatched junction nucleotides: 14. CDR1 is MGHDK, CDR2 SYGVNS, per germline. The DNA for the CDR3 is TGTGCCAGCAGGAGCGAGGGCGCGGGGGGGCGTCACAATGAGCAGTTCTTC. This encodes CASRSEGAGGRHNEQFF. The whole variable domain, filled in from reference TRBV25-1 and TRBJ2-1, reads EADIYQTPRYLVIGTGKKITLECSQTMGHDKMYWYQQDPGMELHLIHYSYGVNSTEKGDLSSESTVSRIRTEHFPLTLESARPSHTSQYLCASRSEGAGGRHNEQFFGPGTRLTVL.

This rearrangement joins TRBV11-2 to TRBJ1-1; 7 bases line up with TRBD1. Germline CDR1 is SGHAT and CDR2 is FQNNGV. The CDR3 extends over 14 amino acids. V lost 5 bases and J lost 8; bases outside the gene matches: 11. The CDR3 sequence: CASSPVQGEGEAFF. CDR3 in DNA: TGTGCCAGCAGCCCAGTTCAGGGGGAAGGAGAAGCTTTCTTT. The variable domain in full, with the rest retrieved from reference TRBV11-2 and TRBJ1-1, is EAGVAQSPRYKIIEKRQSVAFWCNPISGHATLYWYQQILGQGPKLLIQFQNNGVVDDSQLPKDRFSAERLKGVDSTLKIQPAKLEDSAVYLCASSPVQGEGEAFFGQGTRLTVV.

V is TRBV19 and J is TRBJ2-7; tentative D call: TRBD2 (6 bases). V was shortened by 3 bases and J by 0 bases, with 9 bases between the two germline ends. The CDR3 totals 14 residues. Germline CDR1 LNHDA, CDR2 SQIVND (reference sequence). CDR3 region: CASSIGLNSYEQYF. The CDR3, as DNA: TGTGCCAGTAGTATTGGACTAAACTCCTACGAGCAGTACTTC.

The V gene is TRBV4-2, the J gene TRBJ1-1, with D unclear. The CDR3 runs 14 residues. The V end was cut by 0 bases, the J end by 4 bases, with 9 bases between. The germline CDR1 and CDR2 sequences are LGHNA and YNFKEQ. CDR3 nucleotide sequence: TGTGCCAGCAGCCAAGATCCCCACGGCACTGAAGCTTTCTTT. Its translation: CASSQDPHGTEAFF.

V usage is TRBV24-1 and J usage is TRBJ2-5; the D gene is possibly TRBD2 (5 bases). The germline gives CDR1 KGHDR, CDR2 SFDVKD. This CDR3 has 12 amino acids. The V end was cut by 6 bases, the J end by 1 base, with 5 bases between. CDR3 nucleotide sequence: TGTGCCACCAGTAGCGGCCAAGAGACCCAGTACTTC. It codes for CATSSGQETQYF.

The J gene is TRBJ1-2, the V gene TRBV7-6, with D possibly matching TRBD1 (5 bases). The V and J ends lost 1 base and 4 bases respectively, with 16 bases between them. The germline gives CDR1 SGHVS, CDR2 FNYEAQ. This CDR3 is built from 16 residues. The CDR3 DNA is TGTGCCAGCAGCTTAGAGCCGGGACCCAGGTCCTATGGCTACACCTTC. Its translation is CASSLEPGPRSYGYTF.

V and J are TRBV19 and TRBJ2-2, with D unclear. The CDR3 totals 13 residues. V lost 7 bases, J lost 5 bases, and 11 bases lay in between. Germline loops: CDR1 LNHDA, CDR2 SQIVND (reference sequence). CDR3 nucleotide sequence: TGTGCCAGTACCCGATCGGCTACCGGGGAGCTGTTTTTT. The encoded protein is CASTRSATGELFF.

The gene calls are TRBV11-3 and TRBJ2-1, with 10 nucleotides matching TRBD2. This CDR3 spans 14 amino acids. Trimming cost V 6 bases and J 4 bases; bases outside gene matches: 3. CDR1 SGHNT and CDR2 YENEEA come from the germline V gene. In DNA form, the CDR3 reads TGTGCCAGCAGTCCTAGCGGGGGATACAATGAGCAGTTCTTC. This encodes CASSPSGGYNEQFF.

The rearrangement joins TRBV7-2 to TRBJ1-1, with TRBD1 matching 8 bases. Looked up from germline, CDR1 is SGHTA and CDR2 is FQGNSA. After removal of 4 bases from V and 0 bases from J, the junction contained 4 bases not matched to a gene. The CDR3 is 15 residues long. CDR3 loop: CASSWDRRMNTEAFF. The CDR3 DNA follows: TGTGCCAGCAGCTGGGACAGGCGCATGAACACTGAAGCTTTCTTT.

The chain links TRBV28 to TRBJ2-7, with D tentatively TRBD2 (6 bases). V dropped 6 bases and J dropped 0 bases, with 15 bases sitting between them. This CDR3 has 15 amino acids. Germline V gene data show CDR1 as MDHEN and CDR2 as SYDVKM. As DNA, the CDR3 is TGTGCCAGCAGACGATTCGGGGGAAGCTCCTACGAGCAGTACTTC. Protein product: CASRRFGGSSYEQYF.

CDR3 sequence: CASNKDRVNLYEQYF. Here the CDR3 DNA reads TGTGCCAGCAACAAGGACAGGGTTAACCTCTACGAGCAGTACTTC. The chain joins TRBV2 to TRBJ2-7, with TRBD1 matching over 8 bases. Germline assignment: CDR1 SNHLY and CDR2 FYNNEI. V shed 7 bases and J 3 bases; nucleotides not matched to a gene: 11. The CDR3 sequence is 15 residues long.

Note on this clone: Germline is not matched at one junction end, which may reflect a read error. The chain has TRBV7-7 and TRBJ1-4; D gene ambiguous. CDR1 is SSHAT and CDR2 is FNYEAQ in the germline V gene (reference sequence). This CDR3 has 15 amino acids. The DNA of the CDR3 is TGTGCTAGCAGCTTACAAGCCGGCGCTAATGAAAAACTGTTTTTT. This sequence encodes CASSLQAGANEKLFF.